A single sample gave rise to the 32 T cell receptor beta chains below, sequenced in a study of OX40 agonist ivuxolimab in advanced cancers. TCRdb's copy holds only in-frame clones and misses some; the assay was immunoSEQ multiplex PCR. The sample shows some 86,000 clones, 70% to 85% of them seen only once. The sample was CD4+ or CD8+ T cells sorted from blood, taken in a trial of the OX40 agonist ivuxolimab. All receptors derive from an adult with an advanced solid tumor such as melanoma, head and neck, liver or kidney cancer.

The chain has TRBV7-6 and TRBJ1-1, with D hard to call. Germline-derived CDR1 and CDR2 are SGHVS and FNYEAQ. The V end was cut by 4 bases, the J end by 6 bases, with 12 bases between. The CDR3 is made up of 13 amino acids. CDR3 in DNA: TGTGCCAGCAGCTCGTACCGGGCCGCTGAAGCTTTCTTT. It translates to CASSSYRAAEAFF.

The chain combines TRBV5-1 with TRBJ2-3; 8 nucleotides match TRBD2. V trimming: 0 bases; J trimming: 0 bases; junction bases outside the gene matches: 9. The CDR3 consists of 18 residues. Germline CDR1 and CDR2: SGHRS and YFSETQ. CDR3 nucleotides: TGCGCCAGCAGCTTGGTCGGTAGCGGGGCCCCCAGCACAGATACGCAGTATTTT. Translation gives CASSLVGSGAPSTDTQYF.

This clone was detected only a few times. This chain uses TRBV6-5 with TRBJ1-1; 11 bases are shared with TRBD1. CDR1 MNHEY and CDR2 SVGAGI come from the germline V gene. Losses at the gene ends were 3 bases for V and 6 bases for J; bases not matched to a gene: 3. The CDR3 consists of 14 residues. The CDR3 sequence: CASSYRGQGAEAFF. CDR3 DNA sequence: TGTGCCAGCAGTTATCGGGGACAGGGGGCTGAAGCTTTCTTT.

The J gene is TRBJ2-7, the V gene TRBV18; D assignment may be TRBD1 or TRBD2 (7 bases each). The CDR3 has 14 residues. Germline-derived CDR1 and CDR2 are KGHSH and LQKENI. Trimming took 2 bases from V and 5 from J, leaving 13 bases between them. This CDR3 is CASSPSQGGNEQYF. In DNA form, the CDR3 reads TGTGCCAGCTCACCATCCCAGGGGGGGAACGAGCAGTACTTC. Filled out from reference TRBV18 and TRBJ2-7, the complete variable domain reads NAGVMQNPRHLVRRRGQEARLRCSPMKGHSHVYWYRQLPEEGLKFMVYLQKENIIDESGMPKERFSAEFPKEGPSILRIQQVVRGDSAAYFCASSPSQGGNEQYFGPGTRLTVT.

The V gene is TRBV28, the J gene TRBJ2-2; 14 nucleotides match TRBD2. CDR1 MDHEN and CDR2 SYDVKM come from the germline V gene. Trimming took 6 bases from V and 7 from J; bases not matched to a gene: 13. The CDR3 runs 18 residues. The CDR3: CASSFGLAGGGFVGELFF. The CDR3 DNA sequence: TGTGCCAGCAGCTTCGGACTAGCGGGAGGTGGTTTCGTCGGGGAGCTGTTTTTT.

This chain connects TRBV27 to TRBJ1-2, with D perhaps TRBD1 (5 bases). Trimming stripped 5 bases from V and 4 bases from J, with 11 bases between. This CDR3 region has 13 residues. Germline V gene sequence: CDR1 MNHEY, CDR2 SMNVEV (reference sequence). CDR3 DNA: TGTGCCAGCAGTCAGGGCAGGGTCTATGGCTACACCTTC. Its protein product is CASSQGRVYGYTF.

V gene TRBV28 combines with J gene TRBJ2-1; 10 nucleotides line up with TRBD2. Looked up from germline, CDR1 is MDHEN and CDR2 is SYDVKM. This CDR3 comprises 18 residues. Trimming cost V 2 bases and J 7 bases; bases outside gene matches: 14. DNA for the CDR3: TGTGCCAGCAGTTTAATCTTTAGACTAGCGGGTCTAGTTAATGAGCAGTTCTTC. Translation: CASSLIFRLAGLVNEQFF.

This clone was detected only once. The chain employs TRBV30 and TRBJ1-2; TRBD1 might be the D (5 bases). The germline gives CDR1 GTSNPN, CDR2 SVGIG (reference sequence). The V and J ends lost 5 bases and 4 bases respectively, with 11 bases between them. This CDR3 is built from 12 residues. For the CDR3, the DNA is TGTGCCTGGCGAGGGGCAGGCTATGGCTACACCTTC. Translated, it gives CAWRGAGYGYTF. Complete variable domain (other parts from reference TRBV30 and TRBJ1-2): SQTIHQWPATLVQPVGSPLSLECTVEGTSNPNLYWYRQAAGRGLQLLFYSVGIGQISSEVPQNLSASRPQDRQFILSSKKLLLSDSGFYLCAWRGAGYGYTFGSGTRLTVV.

This chain uses TRBV7-6 with TRBJ2-5; 9 nucleotides agree with TRBD1. The assigned J gene may be wrong: the sequence end matches TRBJ2-7 better. This CDR3 region has 15 residues. Germline V gene lookup returns CDR1 SGHVS and CDR2 FNYEAQ. The CDR3 sequence is CASSPWGQGVYEQYF. The CDR3 DNA is TGTGCCAGCAGCCCCTGGGGACAGGGAGTCTACGAGCAGTACTTC.

This chain joins TRBV4-1 and TRBJ1-2; 10 nucleotides agree with TRBD1. J gave up 8 bases and V 0 bases, and 0 bases lay outside the gene matches. Per germline, CDR1 MGHRA and CDR2 YSYEKL. The CDR3 has 13 residues. The CDR3 nucleotides are TGCGCCAGCAGCCAAGAGGACAGGGGGGGCTACACCTTC. Translated: CASSQEDRGGYTF.

The chain carries TRBV4-3 and TRBJ2-6; perhaps TRBD1 as D (5 bases). The germline V gene has CDR1 LGHNA and CDR2 YSLEER. Trimming cost V 1 base and J 2 bases, with 15 bases left between them. The CDR3 spans 18 residues. The CDR3 reads CASSQVTGAEAGANVLTF. The CDR3 coding sequence is TGCGCCAGCAGCCAAGTTACAGGCGCCGAGGCTGGGGCCAACGTCCTGACTTTC.

This chain uses TRBV19 with TRBJ1-5; D is unclear. Per the germline V gene, CDR1 is LNHDA and CDR2 is SQIVND (reference sequence). The CDR3 is 14 amino acids. Trimming took off 10 bases at V and 2 bases at J, with 15 bases between the two ends. In DNA form, the CDR3 reads TGTGCCATCTCTCTTGCGGGTGGCAATCAGCCCCAGCATTTT. The encoded protein is CAISLAGGNQPQHF.

V usage is TRBV29-1 and J usage is TRBJ2-7, with 10 positions matching TRBD1. Trimming removed 7 bases from V and 0 bases from J; junction bases left unmatched: 9. Germline CDR1 SQVTM, CDR2 ANQGSEA. The CDR3 extends over 15 amino acids. The CDR3 sequence: CSAPPRDRGSYEQYF. The CDR3 DNA is TGCAGCGCCCCGCCCCGGGACAGGGGCTCCTACGAGCAGTACTTC.

This clone was found a few times. This chain uses TRBV9 with TRBJ2-2; 7 nucleotides match TRBD2. Losses at the gene ends were 1 base for V and 7 bases for J; bases not matched to a gene: 16. Per the germline V gene, CDR1 is SGDLS and CDR2 is YYNGEE. The CDR3 runs to 18 residues. Here the CDR3 DNA reads TGTGCCAGCAGCGTATATCCCCTCTCTAGCGGAGGCAGCGGGGAGCTGTTTTTT. This gives the protein CASSVYPLSSGGSGELFF.

The chain recombines TRBV7-2 with TRBJ2-3; possibly TRBD2 for D (6 bases). V lost 4 bases, J lost 0 bases, and 14 bases lay in between. The CDR3 sequence is 16 residues long. The germline V gene encodes CDR1 SGHTA and CDR2 FQGNSA. CDR3: CASSSRTTGSTDTQYF. CDR3 bases: TGTGCCAGCAGCTCGCGGACTACCGGTAGCACAGATACGCAGTATTTT.

This clone was observed a single time. The chain uses TRBV18 and TRBJ2-7; 12 bases match TRBD2. Losses at the gene ends were 6 bases for V and 6 bases for J; bases not matched to a gene: 15. CDR3 length: 17 amino acids. Germline V CDR1 and CDR2: KGHSH, LQKENI. The CDR3 DNA reads TGTGCCAGCTCGCGGGGACTAGCGGGTCAGGAGGGTCGCGAGCAGTACTTC. Protein sequence: CASSRGLAGQEGREQYF.

A word on this clone: The same CDR3 arises from other DNA sequences in this sample as well. The chain links TRBV7-2 to TRBJ1-5; the D is unclear. Germline V gives CDR1 SGHTA, CDR2 FQGNSA. Trimming pared 1 base from V and 3 bases from J, leaving 7 bases between. The CDR3 has 14 residues. CDR3 sequence reads: CASSLGLNNQPQHF. CDR3 sequence (DNA): TGTGCCAGCAGCTTAGGGCTGAACAATCAGCCCCAGCATTTT.

This chain links TRBV6-5 with TRBJ1-5; 8 bases align to TRBD1. This CDR3 has 13 residues. V dropped 6 bases and J dropped 9; count of bases not matched to a gene: 7. CDR1 MNHEY and CDR2 SVGAGI come from the germline V gene. The CDR3 DNA sequence: TGTGCCAGCAGGAGACAGGGGCAAGGGCCCCAGCATTTT. This gives the protein CASRRQGQGPQHF.

The J gene is TRBJ2-7, the V gene TRBV19; 7 positions match TRBD1. Trimming cost V 6 bases and J 0 bases; bases outside gene matches: 2. CDR3 size: 13 residues. Germline CDR1 reads LNHDA; CDR2 reads SQIVND (reference sequence). The CDR3, as DNA: TGTGCCAGTAGCAGGGGGAGCTCCTACGAGCAGTACTTC. It encodes CASSRGSSYEQYF.

This clone was found a few times. The V and J genes are TRBV11-2 and TRBJ2-7, with D unclear. This CDR3 region has 15 residues. Germline V gives CDR1 SGHAT, CDR2 FQNNGV. Trimming removed 4 bases from V and 3 bases from J, with 16 bases in between. The CDR3 here is CASSSTVGLGYEQYF. CDR3 sequence (DNA): TGTGCCAGCAGCTCCACGGTCGGGCTGGGCTACGAGCAGTACTTC.

The chain couples TRBV21-1 to TRBJ1-2. TRBV21-1 is noted as a pseudogene. This CDR3 is built from 19 residues. In DNA form, the CDR3 reads TGTGCCAGCAGCCCCATAGAGGTCTTGCCAAGACCGTGGGACTATGGCTACACCTTC. Translation: CASSPIEVLPRPWDYGYTF.

The chain uses TRBV7-3 and TRBJ2-2; D is unresolved. The germline gives CDR1 SGHTA, CDR2 FQGTGA. The CDR3 has 12 amino acids. V was cut by 1 base and J by 3 bases, with 0 bases left in between. CDR3 in DNA: TGTGCCAGCAGCTTAAACACCGGGGAGCTGTTTTTT. Protein product: CASSLNTGELFF.

As DNA, the CDR3 is TGTGCCAGCAGTGAATTCGGGGCGGCGAACACCGGGGAGCTGTTTTTT. It is translated as CASSEFGAANTGELFF. The V and J genes are TRBV6-4 and TRBJ2-2; D assignment may be TRBD1 or TRBD2 (5 bases each). Germline V CDR1 and CDR2: MRHNA, SNTAGT. Trimming removed 3 bases from V and 0 bases from J, with 11 bases in between. The CDR3 contains 16 residues.

The chain recombines TRBV6-1 with TRBJ2-3; 12 nucleotides line up with TRBD2. Trimming removed 4 bases from V and 6 bases from J; junction bases left unmatched: 5. CDR1 and CDR2 from the germline V gene are MNHNS and SASEGT. The CDR3 sequence is 15 residues long. The DNA of the CDR3 is TGTGCCAGCAGTGCTTGGACTAGCGGGATGGATACGCAGTATTTT. This encodes CASSAWTSGMDTQYF.

This chain connects TRBV21-1 to TRBJ2-6; the table's D call TRBD2 went unverified against the DNA. TRBV21-1 is classified as a pseudogene. CDR3 length: 18 amino acids. CDR3 amino acids: CARKKRVKDNSGANVLTF. CDR3 nucleotide sequence: TGTGCCAGAAAAAAACGGGTTAAGGATAACTCTGGGGCCAACGTCCTGACTTTC.

This clone came up once. V and J are TRBV30 and TRBJ1-3; D may be TRBD1 (6 bases). V lost 3 bases and J lost 2, with 11 bases in between. The CDR3 has 14 amino acids. Looked up from germline, CDR1 is GTSNPN and CDR2 is SVGIG (reference sequence). CDR3 sequence (DNA): TGTGCCTGGAGGCGGGGGGGCCCTGGAAACACCATATATTTT. This gives the protein CAWRRGGPGNTIYF. Complete variable domain (other parts from reference TRBV30 and TRBJ1-3): SQTIHQWPATLVQPVGSPLSLECTVEGTSNPNLYWYRQAAGRGLQLLFYSVGIGQISSEVPQNLSASRPQDRQFILSSKKLLLSDSGFYLCAWRRGGPGNTIYFGEGSWLTVV.

This chain links TRBV30 with TRBJ2-7, with TRBD2 as a possible D gene (5 bases). The CDR3 runs 12 residues. Germline V CDR1 and CDR2: GTSNPN, SVGIG (reference sequence). Trimming left V 2 bases short and J 6 bases short, with 11 bases between. DNA for the CDR3: TGTGCCTGGAGTCGGGGTAACAGCGAGCAGTACTTC. Translated: CAWSRGNSEQYF. The variable domain in full, completed from reference TRBV30 and TRBJ2-7, reads SQTIHQWPATLVQPVGSPLSLECTVEGTSNPNLYWYRQAAGRGLQLLFYSVGIGQISSEVPQNLSASRPQDRQFILSSKKLLLSDSGFYLCAWSRGNSEQYFGPGTRLTVT.

Concerning this clone: Other DNA sequences from this sample encode an identical CDR3 as well. The V gene is TRBV7-9, the J gene TRBJ1-5, with D uncertain. Trimming stripped 1 base from V and 7 bases from J, with 8 bases between. Germline loops: CDR1 SEHNR, CDR2 FQNEAQ (reference sequence). The CDR3 has 13 amino acids. The CDR3 coding sequence is TGTGCCAGCAGCTTAGTATCGGGACAGCCCCAGCATTTT. Its protein is CASSLVSGQPQHF.

V gene TRBV6-6 combines with J gene TRBJ2-7; TRBD2 might be the D (6 bases). The CDR3 extends over 14 amino acids. The V and J ends lost 8 bases and 0 bases respectively, with 14 bases between them. CDR1 and CDR2 from the germline V gene are MNHNY and SVGAGI (reference sequence). The chain's CDR3 is CASAASVSSYEQYF. CDR3 nucleotides: TGTGCCAGCGCTGCTAGCGTGAGCTCCTACGAGCAGTACTTC.

The rearrangement links TRBV7-9 to TRBJ1-1; D call uncertain. CDR3 length: 13 amino acids. V lost 5 bases, J lost 5 bases, and 12 bases lay in between. Germline CDR1 reads SEHNR; CDR2 reads FQNEAQ (reference sequence). CDR3 in amino acids: CASSLARGTEAFF. Here the CDR3 DNA reads TGTGCCAGCAGCCTGGCCCGGGGAACTGAAGCTTTCTTT.

The chain combines TRBV10-3 with TRBJ1-1; D call uncertain. CDR1 is ENHRY and CDR2 is SYGVKD in the germline V gene. The V end lost 3 bases, the J end lost 6 bases, and 8 bases lay between the germline ends. The CDR3 spans 12 residues. CDR3 loop: CAISDNGPEAFF. Here the CDR3 DNA reads TGTGCCATCAGTGATAACGGGCCTGAAGCTTTCTTT.

This chain connects TRBV25-1 to TRBJ2-5; the D call may be TRBD1 or TRBD2 (5 bases each). The CDR3 has 14 residues. Looked up from germline, CDR1 is MGHDK and CDR2 is SYGVNS. The V end lost 1 base, the J end lost 9 bases, and 15 bases lay between the germline ends. For the CDR3, the DNA is TGTGCCAGCAGTGAATTTAGGGGACGTATGGCCCAGTACTTC. Its protein is CASSEFRGRMAQYF.